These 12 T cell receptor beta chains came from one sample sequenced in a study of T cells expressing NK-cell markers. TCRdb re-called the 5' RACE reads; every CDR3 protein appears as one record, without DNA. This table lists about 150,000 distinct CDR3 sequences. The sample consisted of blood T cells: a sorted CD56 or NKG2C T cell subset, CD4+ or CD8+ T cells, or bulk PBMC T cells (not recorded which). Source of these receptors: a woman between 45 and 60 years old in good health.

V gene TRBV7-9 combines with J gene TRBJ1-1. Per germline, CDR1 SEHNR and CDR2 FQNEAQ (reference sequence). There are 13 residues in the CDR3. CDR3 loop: CASSLWTQNEAFF.

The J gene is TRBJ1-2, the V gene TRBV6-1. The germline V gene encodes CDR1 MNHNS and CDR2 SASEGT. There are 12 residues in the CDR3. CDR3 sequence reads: CASRLPNYGYTF.

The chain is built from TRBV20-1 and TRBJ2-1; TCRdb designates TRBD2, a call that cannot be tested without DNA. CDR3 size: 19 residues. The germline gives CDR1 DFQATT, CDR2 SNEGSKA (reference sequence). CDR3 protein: CSARDDPGTSGGDYNEQFF.

The CDR3 region is CASSARGYEQYF. The J gene is TRBJ2-7, the V gene TRBV9; TCRdb designates TRBD1, a call that cannot be tested without DNA. The CDR3 totals 12 residues. Germline CDR1 and CDR2: SGDLS and YYNGEE.

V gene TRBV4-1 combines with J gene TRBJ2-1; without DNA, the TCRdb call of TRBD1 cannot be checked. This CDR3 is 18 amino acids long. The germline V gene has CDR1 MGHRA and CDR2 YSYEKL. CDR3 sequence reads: CASSQAPEATGPYNEQFF.

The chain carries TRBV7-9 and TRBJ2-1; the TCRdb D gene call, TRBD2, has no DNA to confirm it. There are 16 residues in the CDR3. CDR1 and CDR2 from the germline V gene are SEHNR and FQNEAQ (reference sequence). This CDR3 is CASSTETSGRGREQFF.

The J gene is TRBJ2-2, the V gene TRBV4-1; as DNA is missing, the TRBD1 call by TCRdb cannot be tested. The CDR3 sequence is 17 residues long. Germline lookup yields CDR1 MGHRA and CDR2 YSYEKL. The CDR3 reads CASSQPLRQGSTGELFF.

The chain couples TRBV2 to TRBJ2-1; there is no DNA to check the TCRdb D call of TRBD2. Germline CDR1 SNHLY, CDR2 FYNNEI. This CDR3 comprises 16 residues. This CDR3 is CASKGFGTSGYNEQFF. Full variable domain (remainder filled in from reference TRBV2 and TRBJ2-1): EPEVTQTPSHQVTQMGQEVILRCVPISNHLYFYWYRQILGQKVEFLVSFYNNEISEKSEIFDDQFSVERPDGSNFTLKIRSTKLEDSAMYFCASKGFGTSGYNEQFFGPGTRLTVL.

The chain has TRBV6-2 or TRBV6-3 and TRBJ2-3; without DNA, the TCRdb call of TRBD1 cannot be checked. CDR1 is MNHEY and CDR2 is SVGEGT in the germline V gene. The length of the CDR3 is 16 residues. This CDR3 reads CASSYSPAGRTDTQYF.

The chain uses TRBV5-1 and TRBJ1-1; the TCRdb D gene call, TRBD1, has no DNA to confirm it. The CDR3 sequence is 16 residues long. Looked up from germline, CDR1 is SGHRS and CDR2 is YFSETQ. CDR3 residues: CASSSLAGPLDTEAFF.

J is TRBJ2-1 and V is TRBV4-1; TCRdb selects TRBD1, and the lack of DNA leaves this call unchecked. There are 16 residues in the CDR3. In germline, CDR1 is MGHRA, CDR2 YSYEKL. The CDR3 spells CASSQGGTGIGNEQFF.

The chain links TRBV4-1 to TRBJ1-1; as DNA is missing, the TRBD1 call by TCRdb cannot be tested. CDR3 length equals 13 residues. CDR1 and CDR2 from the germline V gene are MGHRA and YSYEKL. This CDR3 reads CASSQGPGAEAFF.